Following are 8 T cell receptor beta chains from one sample sequenced in a study of shared clonotypes between healthy human individuals. Assay used: immunoSEQ multiplex PCR; TCRdb lists only in-frame clones, some missing. The sample holds 850,000 to 1,200,000 clones, about 70% seen once. Sequenced sample: memory CD4+ T cells sorted from blood. As to subset: CD45RA-negative fraction. These receptors all come from a man younger than 30 in good health.

The genes are TRBV2 and TRBJ1-5, with 7 bases identical to TRBD1. CDR3 size: 15 residues. Looked up from germline, CDR1 is SNHLY and CDR2 is FYNNEI. J was trimmed by 4 bases and V by 7 bases; bases with no gene match: 10. This CDR3 is CASKTGREGNQPQHF. CDR3 bases: TGTGCCAGCAAGACAGGGCGAGAGGGTAATCAGCCCCAGCATTTT.

V is TRBV6-6 and J is TRBJ1-5; perhaps TRBD1 as D (5 bases). Per the germline V gene, CDR1 is MNHNY and CDR2 is SVGAGI (reference sequence). CDR3 length: 16 amino acids. Trimming left V 2 bases short and J 0 bases short, with 11 bases between. CDR3 protein: CASSYGKGNSNQPQHF. The CDR3 bases are TGTGCCAGCAGTTACGGGAAGGGGAATAGCAATCAGCCCCAGCATTTT.

The V and J genes are TRBV15 and TRBJ1-5; D is perhaps TRBD1 (5 bases). The CDR3 covers 14 residues. With 5 bases removed from V and 4 bases from J, the gap between germline ends came to 12 bases. The germline gives CDR1 LNHNV, CDR2 YYDKDF (reference sequence). The DNA for the CDR3 is TGTGCCACCAGCGAGGGGCTACAAAATCAGCCCCAGCATTTT. This codes for CATSEGLQNQPQHF.

The chain couples TRBV6-1 to TRBJ1-2, with 10 bases identical to TRBD1. V lost 4 bases to trimming and J lost 7 bases; unmatched junction nucleotides: 6. The V gene's germline CDR1 is MNHNS and CDR2 SASEGT. The CDR3 is 14 residues long. CDR3 loop: CASSVGRDRGGYTF. The CDR3 nucleotides read TGTGCCAGCAGTGTGGGCCGGGACAGGGGTGGCTACACCTTC.

The chain is built from TRBV29-1 and TRBJ2-7, with a tentative D call TRBD2 (5 bases). Trimming took off 5 bases at V and 2 bases at J, with 22 bases between the two ends. CDR1 and CDR2 from the germline V gene are SQVTM and ANQGSEA. This CDR3 comprises 16 residues. The CDR3 region is CSVRGTGSFLTYEQYF. The DNA for the CDR3 is TGCAGCGTTCGTGGAACGGGGTCCTTCCTCACCTACGAGCAGTACTTC.

The rearrangement links TRBV5-1 to TRBJ2-1, with unresolved D. Trimming cost V 4 bases and J 4 bases, with 15 bases left between them. Germline CDR1 SGHRS, CDR2 YFSETQ. This CDR3 contains 15 residues. DNA of the CDR3: TGCGCCAGCAGCCCGGACCGTCTTCTATACAATGAGCAGTTCTTC. This gives the protein CASSPDRLLYNEQFF.

V usage is TRBV6-5 and J usage is TRBJ1-1, with a weak D call TRBD1 (5 bases). CDR1 and CDR2 from the germline V gene are MNHEY and SVGAGI. The CDR3 is 16 residues long. With 2 bases removed from V and 4 bases from J, the gap between germline ends came to 17 bases. CDR3 sequence reads: CASSYTSIREGTEAFF. CDR3 DNA: TGTGCCAGCAGTTACACCTCAATCAGGGAGGGCACTGAAGCTTTCTTT.

This clone was seen only a few times. The chain has TRBV2 and TRBJ1-1; D is unresolved. Germline CDR1 reads SNHLY; CDR2 reads FYNNEI. The CDR3 is made up of 16 amino acids. Trimming took off 5 bases at V and 5 bases at J, with 21 bases between the two ends. The CDR3 DNA reads as TGTGCCAGCAGTACTAACCCCTCCGGCAAGGGAACTGAAGCTTTCTTT. Translating gives CASSTNPSGKGTEAFF.